Below, 2 T cell receptor beta chains from the same sample are listed, as sequenced in a study of breast tumors, draining lymph nodes, adjacent tissues. TCRdb passed the multiplex PCR reads through MiXCR, listing each CDR3 protein once. The sample shows more than 20,000 distinct CDR3 sequences, almost 70% of them seen only once. Material for sequencing was tumor-adjacent breast tissue. The receptors were gathered from a female donor with breast cancer. Some clones in this sample may be carry-over from other donors' samples.

The chain employs TRBV28 and TRBJ2-7; D call uncertain. CDR3 length: 13 residues. Germline-derived CDR1 and CDR2 are MDHEN and SYDVKM. V shed 5 bases and J shed 2 bases, with 10 bases lying between them. This CDR3 reads CASSAFLPYEQYF. The CDR3 DNA is TGTGCCAGCAGTGCCTTCCTACCCTACGAGCAGTACTTC.

This rearrangement joins TRBV12-3 or TRBV12-4 to TRBJ2-2, with TRBD2 identical over 10 bases. The trim removed 7 bases at V and 3 bases at J, leaving 14 bases unmatched. The CDR3 loop spans 18 amino acids. This CDR3 is CASTQQVTSGYYTGELFF. The CDR3 DNA follows: TGTGCCAGCACTCAGCAGGTGACTAGCGGGTACTACACCGGGGAGCTGTTTTTT.